The entry below describes one T cell receptor (beta chain). Authors' analysis steps: Quantification of nucleated cells was approximated via reference gene primer amplification. The table came from immunoSEQ multiplex PCR; TCRdb's copy has only in-frame clones and leaves some out. V, J and clone size are those of that table, while D and trimming were read from the DNA. The table lists about 76,000 clones, 65% to 90% of them singletons. The record originates from a study of blood T cell repertoires in COVID-19. About the study: The cDNA or gDNA used as material had been derived from T cells, B-cell-depleted T cells, or PBMCs.

Germline CDR1 MDHEN, CDR2 SYDVKM. There are 14 residues in the CDR3. V lost 5 bases to trimming and J lost 4 bases, with 14 bases between them. The receptor's source is a human donor in a cohort sampled during active COVID-19. The genes are TRBV28 and TRBJ1-1, with a weak D call TRBD1 (5 bases). Sequencing input: peripheral blood. CDR3 DNA: TGTGCCAGCAGTGGGGCCCGAGTTGGCACTGAAGCTTTCTTT. Amino acid sequence: CASSGARVGTEAFF.